The clone carrying this T cell receptor (beta chain) was counted many times. Its target is unknown. The individuals who served as donors were healthy Caucasians living in Russia, aged roughly 6 to 95. Isolation of PBMCs gave at least 6.5 million cells per sample. This sample was taken from a study of blood T cells in healthy people across ages. Study findings and constraints: Both naive CD4+ cell counts and diversity were greater in long-lived donors than in aged donors.

The use of a sample-barcoded 5' primer and a J-beta primer mix characterized a second PCR of roughly 7 to 11 cycles. TCRdb redid the calling of the 5' RACE reads with MiXCR, one entry per CDR3 protein. The table records 1,100,000 or so distinct CDR3 sequences, around 45% of them present only once. The CDR3 length is 16 residues. V lost 3 bases, J lost 0 bases, and 10 bases stayed unmatched. CDR1 and CDR2 (germline): DFQATT, SNEGSKA (reference sequence). The specimen sequenced was blood. The gene calls are TRBV20-1 and TRBJ2-7, with TRBD2 identical over 8 bases. The receptor comes from a woman in her sixties or seventies in good health. The CDR3 sequence: CSARPYSGASSYEQYF. The CDR3 DNA is TGCAGTGCTAGGCCATATAGCGGGGCGAGCTCCTACGAGCAGTACTTC.